A single sample is the source of the 7 T cell receptor beta chains below, sequenced in a study of CD8 T cells in Susac syndrome. RNA totalling roughly 0.45 to 1 ug underwent reverse transcription with random hexamers. Using its own MiXCR run on the immunoSEQ multiplex PCR reads, TCRdb lists one record per CDR3 protein. The sample includes roughly 200,000 distinct CDR3 sequences, roughly 94% of them seen just once. The source material was CD4+ T cells from PBMCs. These receptors were taken from a human donor with Susac syndrome.

The chain joins TRBV6-1 to TRBJ2-7; no clear D. V was trimmed by 2 bases and J by 1 base, leaving 9 bases between them. Looked up from germline, CDR1 is MNHNS and CDR2 is SASEGT. The CDR3 runs to 14 residues. The DNA for the CDR3 is TGTGCCAGCAGTGAAAGGATGGGTTCCTACGAGCAGTACTTC. Translation gives CASSERMGSYEQYF.

The rearrangement links TRBV20-1 to TRBJ1-6; tentative D call: TRBD1 (6 bases). Trimming cost V 3 bases and J 7 bases, with 13 bases left between them. The germline gives CDR1 DFQATT, CDR2 SNEGSKA (reference sequence). The CDR3 consists of 14 residues. DNA for the CDR3: TGCAGTGCTAGTACCGGGGGGGCCAATTCACCCCTCCACTTT. This gives the protein CSASTGGANSPLHF.

The chain links TRBV20-1 to TRBJ2-7; D gene unclear. CDR1 DFQATT and CDR2 SNEGSKA come from the germline V gene (reference sequence). V was shortened by 0 bases and J by 0 bases, with 12 bases between the two germline ends. There are 15 residues in the CDR3. The CDR3 is CSARDGGPSSYEQYF. In DNA form, the CDR3 reads TGCAGTGCTAGAGACGGCGGTCCCAGCTCCTACGAGCAGTACTTC.

This sequence joins TRBV20-1 and TRBJ2-1; TRBD1 matches at 11 bases. Trimming removed 1 base from V and 6 bases from J; junction bases left unmatched: 8. The CDR3 has 16 residues. Germline CDR1 DFQATT, CDR2 SNEGSKA (reference sequence). CDR3 DNA: TGCAGTGCTAGAGGGCTAGGACAGGGGGCGCGCAATGAGCAGTTCTTC. Translated: CSARGLGQGARNEQFF.

The chain links TRBV7-2 to TRBJ2-3; a possible D gene is TRBD2 (6 bases). CDR1 and CDR2 from the germline V gene are SGHTA and FQGNSA. V was pared by 5 bases and J by 9 bases, with 12 bases between. This CDR3 has 12 residues. CDR3 DNA sequence: TGTGCCAGCAGCCCTTTTGGGGGGACGCAGTATTTT. Protein: CASSPFGGTQYF.

The chain couples TRBV20-1 to TRBJ1-2; 9 nucleotides line up with TRBD1. The V and J ends lost 5 bases and 1 base, in that order; junction bases with no gene match: 11. This CDR3 is built from 16 residues. Germline V gives CDR1 DFQATT, CDR2 SNEGSKA (reference sequence). CDR3 nucleotide sequence: TGCAGTGCTGATCGGGACAGGGACCAGTTTAACTATGGCTACACCTTC. Translated: CSADRDRDQFNYGYTF.

This clonotype was seen once. The genes are TRBV28 and TRBJ2-3, with D unresolved. Between the trimmed V and J ends, which lost 6 bases and 6 bases, there was a span of 10 bases. The CDR3 is 12 amino acids. CDR1 and CDR2 (germline): MDHEN, SYDVKM. The CDR3 here is CASRTPSDTQYF. DNA of the CDR3: TGTGCCAGCAGGACCCCGAGTGATACGCAGTATTTT.